What follows are 25 T cell receptor beta chains derived from one specimen sequenced in a study of Graves' ophthalmopathy and Graves' hyperthyroidism (dated by TCRdb to 2016 to 2019). TCRdb lists the instrument as Illumina HiSeq 2000. For repertoire sequencing, TCR beta CDR3 regions were amplified from RNA transcripts. HTBI primers and the Qiagen OneStep RT-PCR kit were used in a first-round RT-PCR, which was followed by a second-round multiplex PCR, size selection and purification. Through fastp at Q25 and MiXCR, TCRdb rebuilt clones from the public reads, retaining in-frame beta chains. Every entry covers one CDR3 protein and lists the most common genes and DNA from its rows. The sample includes about 370,000 distinct CDR3 sequences, with about a sixth observed a single time. The ten most abundant clones make up roughly 2.3% of the sample. The sequenced material came from peripheral blood. These TCRs come from an adult woman with stable Graves' hyperthyroidism.

This clonotype was observed at least ten times. The rearrangement links TRBV12-3 or TRBV12-4 to TRBJ1-1; D might be TRBD1 (5 bases). This CDR3 region has 13 residues. Trimming removed 5 bases at V and 10 bases at J, with 17 bases between. CDR3 loop: CASSGVRVSGAFF. The CDR3 DNA follows: TGTGCCAGCAGTGGAGTCAGGGTTTCGGGAGCTTTCTTT.

On this clonotype itself: This could be a read error, since a much larger clone is one nucleotide away. This chain connects TRBV4-1 to TRBJ1-5; D is unclear. Per germline, CDR1 MGHRA and CDR2 YSYEKL. This CDR3 contains 16 residues. The CDR3 DNA follows: TGCGCCAGCAGCCAAGTGTCCGGGGATCACAATCAGCCCCAGGATTTT. Protein: CASSQVSGDHNQPQDF.

This clonotype was seen many times. The chain joins TRBV12-3 or TRBV12-4 to TRBJ2-7; 11 positions match TRBD2. The CDR3 length is 16 residues. The J segment lost 1 base and the V segment lost 4 bases, leaving 6 bases of the junction unmatched. CDR3 region: CASSSSGRINSYEQYF. The CDR3 bases are TGTGCCAGCAGTTCTAGCGGGAGGATTAATTCCTACGAGCAGTACTTC.

This clonotype was seen ten or more times. V is TRBV28 and J is TRBJ2-7; D might be TRBD1 (6 bases). The germline V gene has CDR1 MDHEN and CDR2 SYDVKM. The ends were cut back, 4 bases at V and 2 bases at J, with 15 bases in the middle. The CDR3 is 15 amino acids. The CDR3 DNA reads TGTGCCAGCAGTTCTGACAGGTCTATGACCTACGAGCAGTACTTC. This translates into CASSSDRSMTYEQYF.

At least ten counts were recorded for this clonotype. The CDR3 region has the DNA TGTGCCAGCAGTTACGGGACATTGAACACTGAAGCTTTCTTT. Encoded protein: CASSYGTLNTEAFF. The gene calls are TRBV6-5 and TRBJ1-1; a weak D match, TRBD1 (6 bases). V shed 2 bases and J shed 0 bases, with 7 bases lying between them. From germline, CDR1 is MNHEY and CDR2 SVGAGI. This CDR3 region has 14 residues.

Only one count was recorded for this clonotype. The chain links TRBV19 to TRBJ2-3, with TRBD2 matching over 12 bases. V was pared by 10 bases and J by 0 bases, with 5 bases of the junction left unmatched. The CDR3 extends over 15 amino acids. Germline V gene sequence: CDR1 LNHDA, CDR2 SQIVND (reference sequence). The CDR3 region has the DNA TGTGCCACCAAAGGGACTAGCGGGAGCACAGATACGCAGTATTTT. Its protein product is CATKGTSGSTDTQYF.

DNA of the CDR3: TGCAGTGCTAGTCCGGGACAGGGGGCTCGTCACGAGCAGTACTTC. This encodes CSASPGQGARHEQYF. The rearrangement links TRBV20-1 to TRBJ2-7; 12 bases agree with TRBD1. Per germline, CDR1 DFQATT and CDR2 SNEGSKA (reference sequence). V shed 3 bases, J shed 5 bases, and the junction held 8 bases outside the gene matches. The CDR3 has 15 amino acids.

Points on this clonotype: The CDR3 carries no conserved terminal phenylalanine or tryptophan, so it likely arises from a read error. V usage is TRBV29-1 and J usage is TRBJ2-7, with TRBD1 matching over 9 bases. Germline-derived CDR1 and CDR2 are SQVTM and ANQGSEA. The CDR3 spans 13 residues. Trimming cost V 4 bases and J 6 bases; bases outside gene matches: 7. The CDR3: CSVAPGQGREQYY. CDR3 nucleotide sequence: TGCAGCGTTGCTCCGGGACAGGGTCGCGAGCAGTACTAC.

This clonotype was counted ten times or more. The CDR3 loop is CAWSVTLSNTIYF. The CDR3 DNA reads TGTGCCTGGAGTGTAACCCTGTCGAACACCATATATTTT. J is TRBJ1-3 and V is TRBV30; D gene ambiguous. This CDR3 has 13 residues. Trimming took 0 bases from V and 7 from J, leaving 10 bases between them. CDR1 and CDR2 (germline): GTSNPN, SVGIG (reference sequence).

This clonotype was picked up many times. This sequence joins TRBV7-8 and TRBJ2-7; TRBD2 agrees at 9 bases. The CDR3 covers 15 residues. With V trimmed by 5 bases and J by 2 bases, 7 bases remained unmatched. Germline V gene sequence: CDR1 SGHVS, CDR2 FQNEAQ. CDR3 coding DNA: TGTGCCAGCAGCCACCCGGCTAGCGGGACCTACGAGCAGTACTTC. Amino acid sequence: CASSHPASGTYEQYF.

This clonotype has a count of ten or more. The chain carries TRBV4-1 and TRBJ2-7; 10 bases align to TRBD2. The V segment lost 4 bases and the J segment 1 base; nucleotides outside the gene matches: 4. This CDR3 region has 15 residues. CDR1 and CDR2 (germline): MGHRA, YSYEKL. The CDR3 loop is CASSPLAGDSYEQYF. The CDR3 DNA reads as TGCGCCAGCAGCCCCCTAGCGGGGGATTCCTACGAGCAGTACTTC.

This clonotype occurred a few times. V is TRBV11-2 and J is TRBJ2-6; D unclear. Between the trimmed V and J ends, which lost 0 bases and 0 bases, there was a span of 12 bases. Germline-derived CDR1 and CDR2 are SGHAT and FQNNGV. The CDR3 sequence is 18 residues long. The CDR3 DNA reads as TGTGCCAGCAGCTTAGAAATCCGCGATCCCTCTGGGGCCAACGTCCTGACTTTC. This gives the protein CASSLEIRDPSGANVLTF.

At least ten counts were recorded for this clonotype. The chain links TRBV6-2 or TRBV6-3 to TRBJ1-6; D call uncertain. The CDR3 sequence is 15 residues long. Trimming left V 0 bases short and J 2 bases short, with 5 bases between. Germline V lookup: CDR1 MNHEY, CDR2 SVGEGT. As DNA, the CDR3 is TGTGCCAGCAGTTACTCCGGGGCCTATAATTCACCCCTCCACTTT. Translation gives CASSYSGAYNSPLHF.

In its sample, this clonotype was seen many times. The chain uses TRBV2 and TRBJ2-2; D is unresolved. The CDR3 sequence is 14 residues long. Trimming shortened V by 7 bases and J by 4 bases, and 13 bases separated the two germline ends. Germline CDR1 SNHLY, CDR2 FYNNEI. The CDR3: CASIGILSTGELFF. The CDR3 nucleotides are TGTGCCAGCATAGGAATTCTGAGCACCGGGGAGCTGTTTTTT.

This clonotype was counted many times. This sequence joins TRBV6-2 or TRBV6-3 and TRBJ2-7, with 9 bases fitting TRBD1. With 7 bases clipped from V and 4 bases from J, the junction kept 14 bases outside the gene matches. The CDR3 contains 16 residues. The V gene's germline CDR1 is MNHEY and CDR2 SVGEGT. As DNA, the CDR3 is TGTGCCAGCAACTTCCGACCCCGACAGGGGGGTTACGAGCAGTACTTC. It specifies CASNFRPRQGGYEQYF.

This clonotype was observed a handful of times. The chain has TRBV3-1 and TRBJ1-5, with TRBD1 matching over 8 bases. Germline V gene data show CDR1 as LGHDT and CDR2 as YNNKEL (reference sequence). V dropped 1 base and J dropped 6; count of bases not matched to a gene: 8. The CDR3 runs 16 residues. CDR3 sequence: CASSQGLAGGGQPQHF. The CDR3 DNA sequence: TGTGCCAGCAGCCAAGGGCTGGCAGGGGGCGGTCAGCCCCAGCATTTT.

This clonotype was seen repeatedly, ten times or more. V and J are TRBV20-1 and TRBJ1-6, with 9 bases matching TRBD1. The germline CDR1 and CDR2 sequences are DFQATT and SNEGSKA (reference sequence). The trim removed 0 bases at V and 9 bases at J, leaving 6 bases unmatched. The CDR3 is 15 residues long. The CDR3 bases are TGCAGTGCTAGAGAGCTGGGACAGGGAGGTTCACCCCTCCACTTT. This translates into CSARELGQGGSPLHF.

This clonotype was picked up many times. The genes are TRBV19 and TRBJ2-5; weak D call: TRBD1 (6 bases). The germline CDR1 and CDR2 sequences are LNHDA and SQIVND (reference sequence). The CDR3 totals 15 residues. With 6 bases removed from V and 4 bases from J, the gap between germline ends came to 18 bases. CDR3: CASSKSGVDVETQYF. The CDR3 DNA sequence: TGTGCCAGTAGCAAATCAGGGGTGGATGTAGAGACCCAGTACTTC.

This clonotype was observed many times. This chain joins TRBV29-1 and TRBJ1-1; D call uncertain. V dropped 6 bases and J dropped 1 base, with 6 bases sitting between them. CDR1 and CDR2 from the germline V gene are SQVTM and ANQGSEA. This CDR3 contains 11 residues. CDR3 amino acids: CSVYRNTEAFF. Written as DNA, the CDR3 is TGCAGCGTATACAGGAACACTGAAGCTTTCTTT. The full variable domain, completed using reference TRBV29-1 and TRBJ1-1, is SAVISQKPSRDICQRGTSLTIQCQVDSQVTMMFWYRQQPGQSLTLIATANQGSEATYESGFVIDKFPISRPNLTFSTLTVSNMSPEDSSIYLCSVYRNTEAFFGQGTRLTVV.

This clonotype appeared a few times. V gene TRBV11-2 combines with J gene TRBJ1-5; D uncertain. Trimming shortened V by 6 bases and J by 0 bases, and 12 bases separated the two germline ends. Germline-derived CDR1 and CDR2 are SGHAT and FQNNGV. This CDR3 contains 15 residues. DNA of the CDR3: TGTGCCAGCAGTAAAGACGGGAATAGCAATCAGCCCCAGCATTTT. It codes for CASSKDGNSNQPQHF.

This clonotype was seen many times. The chain joins TRBV7-8 to TRBJ1-5; maybe TRBD1 (5 bases). The V end was cut by 5 bases, the J end by 7 bases, with 9 bases between. Germline V CDR1 and CDR2: SGHVS, FQNEAQ. The CDR3 totals 12 residues. The CDR3 here is CASSRGLQPQHF. The CDR3 DNA reads TGTGCCAGCAGCCGGGGACTCCAGCCCCAGCATTTT.

This clonotype was recorded at least ten times. The chain couples TRBV6-2 or TRBV6-3 to TRBJ1-1; D is ambiguous. The CDR3 is 15 residues long. V lost 6 bases and J 1 base, leaving 15 bases between the germline ends. In germline, CDR1 is MNHEY, CDR2 SVGEGT. The CDR3 sequence: CASRRPSWRNTEAFF. Written as DNA, the CDR3 is TGTGCCAGCAGACGACCATCTTGGAGGAACACTGAAGCTTTCTTT.

The chain is built from TRBV6-5 and TRBJ2-2; D is possibly TRBD2 (6 bases). V was clipped by 0 bases and J by 8 bases, with 10 bases between them. The CDR3 runs 14 residues. Germline-derived CDR1 and CDR2 are MNHEY and SVGAGI. CDR3 loop: CASSYSGGIGELFF. The CDR3 coding sequence is TGTGCCAGCAGTTACTCGGGGGGAATTGGGGAGCTGTTTTTT.

The table lists this clonotype with many counts. The chain employs TRBV24-1 and TRBJ2-7, with TRBD1 identical over 8 bases. Per germline, CDR1 KGHDR and CDR2 SFDVKD. The CDR3 has 12 residues. With V trimmed by 3 bases and J by 10 bases, 4 bases remained unmatched. The CDR3, as DNA: TGTGCCACCAGTGATCCGGGACAGGATCAGTACTTC. Protein sequence: CATSDPGQDQYF.

At least ten counts were recorded for this clonotype. The chain joins TRBV4-2 to TRBJ1-1; no reliable D call. The CDR3 has 13 amino acids. The germline V gene has CDR1 LGHNA and CDR2 YNFKEQ. V was shortened by 0 bases and J by 13 bases, with 15 bases between the two germline ends. DNA of the CDR3: TGTGCCAGCAGCCAAGATAGGCAGACCAAGGGTTTCTTT. Protein: CASSQDRQTKGFF.